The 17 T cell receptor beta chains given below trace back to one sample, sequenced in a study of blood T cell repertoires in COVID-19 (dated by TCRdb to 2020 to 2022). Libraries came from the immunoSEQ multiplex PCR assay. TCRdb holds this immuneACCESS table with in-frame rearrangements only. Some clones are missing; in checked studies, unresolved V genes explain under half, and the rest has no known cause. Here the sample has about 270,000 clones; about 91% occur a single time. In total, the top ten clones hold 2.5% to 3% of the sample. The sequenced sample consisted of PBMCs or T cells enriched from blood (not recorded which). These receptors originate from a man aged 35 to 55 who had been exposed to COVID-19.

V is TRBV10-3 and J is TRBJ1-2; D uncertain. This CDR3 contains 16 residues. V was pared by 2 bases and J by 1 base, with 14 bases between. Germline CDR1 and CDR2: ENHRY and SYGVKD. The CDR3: CAISEIETDFNYGYTF. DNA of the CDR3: TGTGCCATCAGTGAGATAGAAACCGACTTTAACTATGGCTACACCTTC.

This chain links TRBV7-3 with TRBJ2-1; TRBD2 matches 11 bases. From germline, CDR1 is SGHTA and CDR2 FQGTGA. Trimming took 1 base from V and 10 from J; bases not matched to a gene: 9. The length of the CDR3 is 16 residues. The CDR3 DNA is TGTGCCAGCAGCTTAAGAGGGCTAGCGGGAGGCGAGGAGCAGTTCTTC. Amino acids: CASSLRGLAGGEEQFF.

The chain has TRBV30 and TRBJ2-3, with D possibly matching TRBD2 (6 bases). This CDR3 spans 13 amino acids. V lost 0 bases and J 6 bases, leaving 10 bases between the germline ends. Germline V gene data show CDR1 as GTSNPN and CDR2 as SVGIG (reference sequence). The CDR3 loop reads CAWSVQLADTQYF. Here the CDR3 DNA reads TGTGCCTGGAGTGTACAACTAGCCGATACGCAGTATTTT.

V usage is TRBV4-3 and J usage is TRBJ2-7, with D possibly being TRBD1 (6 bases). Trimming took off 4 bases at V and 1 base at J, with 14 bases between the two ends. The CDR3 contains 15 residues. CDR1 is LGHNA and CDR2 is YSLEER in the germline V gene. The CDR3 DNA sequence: TGCGCCAGCAGCCTCATCCGGGACAAGTCCTACGAGCAGTACTTC. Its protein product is CASSLIRDKSYEQYF.

The DNA for the CDR3 is TGTGCCAGCAGCTTGGCTACCACCTACGAGCAGTACTTC. This codes for CASSLATTYEQYF. The rearrangement joins TRBV5-4 to TRBJ2-7; D uncertain. Trimming took 0 bases from V and 2 from J, leaving 6 bases between them. CDR3 length: 13 amino acids. Germline V CDR1 and CDR2: SGHNT, YYREEE (reference sequence).

The CDR3 DNA reads TGTGCCAGTACATCGGGACTGCTGGTAGCAGATACGCAGTATTTT. Protein product: CASTSGLLVADTQYF. This chain joins TRBV6-5 and TRBJ2-3; D might be TRBD2 (6 bases). With 9 bases removed from V and 4 bases from J, the gap between germline ends came to 20 bases. The CDR3 extends over 15 amino acids. CDR1 and CDR2 from the germline V gene are MNHEY and SVGAGI.

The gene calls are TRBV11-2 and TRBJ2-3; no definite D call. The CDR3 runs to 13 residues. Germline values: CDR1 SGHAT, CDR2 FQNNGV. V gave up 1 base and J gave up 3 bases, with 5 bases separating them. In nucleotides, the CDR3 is TGTGCCAGCAGCTTAGTGACAACAGATACGCAGTATTTT. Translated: CASSLVTTDTQYF.

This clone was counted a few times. The CDR3 region is CASRHVTDTPIEAFF. The CDR3 DNA sequence: TGTGCCAGCAGGCACGTGACAGATACTCCAATTGAAGCTTTCTTT. This chain connects TRBV6-5 to TRBJ1-1, with D perhaps matching TRBD1 (5 bases). Trimming removed 6 bases from V and 7 bases from J, with 21 bases in between. CDR3 size: 15 residues. The germline CDR1 and CDR2 sequences are MNHEY and SVGAGI.

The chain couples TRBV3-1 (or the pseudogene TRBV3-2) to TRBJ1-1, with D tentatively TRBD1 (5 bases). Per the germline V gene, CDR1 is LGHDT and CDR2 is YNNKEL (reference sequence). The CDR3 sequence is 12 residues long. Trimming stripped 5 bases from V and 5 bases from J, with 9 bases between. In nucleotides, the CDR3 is TGTGCCAGCAGCTATGGGGGGACTGAAGCTTTCTTT. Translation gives CASSYGGTEAFF.

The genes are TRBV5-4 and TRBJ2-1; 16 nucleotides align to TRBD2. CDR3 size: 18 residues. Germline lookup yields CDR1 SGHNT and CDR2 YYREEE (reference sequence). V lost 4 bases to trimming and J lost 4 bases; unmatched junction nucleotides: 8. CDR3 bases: TGTGCCAGCAGCCCAGGGACTAGCGGGAGGGCCCTGTACAATGAGCAGTTCTTC. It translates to CASSPGTSGRALYNEQFF.

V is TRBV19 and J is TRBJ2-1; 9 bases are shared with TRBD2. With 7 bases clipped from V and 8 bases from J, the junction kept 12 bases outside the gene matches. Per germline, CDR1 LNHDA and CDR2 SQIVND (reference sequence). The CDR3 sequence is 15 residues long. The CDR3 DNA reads TGTGCCAGTACCGTTATAGCGGGAGCGGGAGATGAGCAGTTCTTC. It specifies CASTVIAGAGDEQFF.

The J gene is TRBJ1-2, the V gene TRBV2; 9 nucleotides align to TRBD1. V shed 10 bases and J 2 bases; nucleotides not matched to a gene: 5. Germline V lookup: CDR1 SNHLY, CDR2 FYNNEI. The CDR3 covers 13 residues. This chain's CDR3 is CATRTGENYGYTF. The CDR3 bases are TGTGCCACCAGGACAGGGGAGAACTATGGCTACACCTTC. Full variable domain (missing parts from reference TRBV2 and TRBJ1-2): EPEVTQTPSHQVTQMGQEVILRCVPISNHLYFYWYRQILGQKVEFLVSFYNNEISEKSEIFDDQFSVERPDGSNFTLKIRSTKLEDSAMYFCATRTGENYGYTFGSGTRLTVV.

In DNA, the CDR3 is TGTGCCAGCAGCAAACCGACTCCGGGACTAGCGGGAGGGTCCCACAATGAGCAGTTCTTC. It specifies CASSKPTPGLAGGSHNEQFF. V usage is TRBV21-1 and J usage is TRBJ2-1; TRBD2, as called in the table, went unchecked against the DNA. TRBV21-1 is tagged as a pseudogene. This CDR3 is built from 20 residues.

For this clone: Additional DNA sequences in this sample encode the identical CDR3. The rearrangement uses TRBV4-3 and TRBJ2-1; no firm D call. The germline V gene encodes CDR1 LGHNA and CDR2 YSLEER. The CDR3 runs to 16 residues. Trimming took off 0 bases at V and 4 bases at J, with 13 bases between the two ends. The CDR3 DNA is TGCGCCAGCAGCCAAGATGTCACTACCGGTTACAATGAGCAGTTCTTC. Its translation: CASSQDVTTGYNEQFF.

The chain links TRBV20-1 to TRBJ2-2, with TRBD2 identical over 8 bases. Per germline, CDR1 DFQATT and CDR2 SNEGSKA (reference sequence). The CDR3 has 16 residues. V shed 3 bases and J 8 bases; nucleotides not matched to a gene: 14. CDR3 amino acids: CSASSGTSLAGGELFF. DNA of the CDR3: TGCAGTGCTAGTAGTGGGACTAGTCTGGCGGGTGGGGAGCTGTTTTTT.

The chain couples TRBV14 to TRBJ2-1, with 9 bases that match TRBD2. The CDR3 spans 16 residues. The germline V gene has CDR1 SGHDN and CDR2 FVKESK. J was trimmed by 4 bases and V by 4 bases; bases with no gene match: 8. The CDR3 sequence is CASSPFPTSGYNEQFF. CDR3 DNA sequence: TGTGCCAGCAGCCCCTTTCCGACTAGCGGTTACAATGAGCAGTTCTTC.

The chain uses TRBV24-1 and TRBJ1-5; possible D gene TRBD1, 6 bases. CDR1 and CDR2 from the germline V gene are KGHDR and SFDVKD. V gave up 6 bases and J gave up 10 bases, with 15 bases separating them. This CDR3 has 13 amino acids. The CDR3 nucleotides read TGTGCCACCAGTAGGCCAGGGGCTGGACCCCAGCATTTT. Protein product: CATSRPGAGPQHF.